This TCR beta chain was observed in a study of blood T cell repertoires in COVID-19. Using immunoSEQ multiplex PCR, the repertoire was profiled, and TCRdb retains in-frame clones only, with some absent. The sample lists a few hundred thousand clones, approximately 90% occurring once. The Seattle patients, enrolled during active infection, were followed longitudinally. Per the germline V gene, CDR1 is MDHEN and CDR2 is SYDVKM. The CDR3 spans 13 residues. J lost 11 bases, V lost 8 bases, and 14 bases had no gene match. The chain is built from TRBV28 and TRBJ1-1; 7 bases align to TRBD1. The origin of this receptor is a woman aged 45-60 years with COVID-19, enrolled during active disease. The specimen was peripheral blood. The CDR3 is CASHIRGPGWAFF. The CDR3 DNA reads as TGTGCCAGCCACATAAGGGGGCCCGGGTGGGCTTTCTTT.